This T cell receptor (beta chain) was sequenced in a study of blood T cell repertoires in COVID-19. CDR3 length: 19 residues. Trimming removed 0 bases from V and 7 bases from J; junction bases left unmatched: 9. Germline V gene data show CDR1 as MRHNA and CDR2 as SNTAGT. This clone was observed a single time. Profiled with immunoSEQ multiplex PCR; TCRdb holds only in-frame clones, not every one. The data contain around 280,000 clones, more than 75% of them singletons. What was sequenced was peripheral blood. This clonotype was obtained from a woman aged 25-40 years who had recovered from COVID-19. The chain joins TRBV6-4 to TRBJ2-1; TRBD2 aligns across 16 bases. CDR3 sequence: CASSDSMAGLAGGRNEQFF. For the CDR3, the DNA is TGTGCCAGCAGTGACTCGATGGCGGGACTAGCGGGGGGGAGGAATGAGCAGTTCTTC.